Shown below are 30 T cell receptor beta chains from a single sample sequenced in a study of blood T cell repertoires in COVID-19. Data came from immunoSEQ multiplex PCR; TCRdb stores just in-frame clones and leaves some out. Of about 210,000 clones in the sample, almost 90% were seen once. The sequenced sample was peripheral blood. The receptors come from a man between 18 and 29 years old with active or convalescent COVID-19.

The chain uses TRBV3-1 (or the pseudogene TRBV3-2) and TRBJ1-1; TRBD1 matches 10 bases. The CDR3 spans 16 residues. With V trimmed by 2 bases and J by 7 bases, 10 bases remained unmatched. CDR1 is LGHDT, CDR2 YNNKEL, per germline (reference sequence). CDR3 loop: CASSQRQRTGGVEAFF. The CDR3 region has the DNA TGTGCCAGCAGCCAACGCCAGAGGACAGGGGGGGTTGAAGCTTTCTTT.

This sequence joins TRBV29-1 and TRBJ2-2; TRBD1 aligns across 10 bases. V gave up 7 bases and J gave up 3 bases; unmatched junction bases: 2. The CDR3 has 13 amino acids. CDR1 is SQVTM, CDR2 ANQGSEA, per germline. This CDR3 is CSAGTGDTGELFF. CDR3 nucleotide sequence: TGCAGCGCTGGGACAGGGGACACCGGGGAGCTGTTTTTT.

The V and J genes are TRBV7-9 and TRBJ2-2, with D unclear. The CDR3 spans 13 residues. CDR1 and CDR2 (germline): SEHNR, FQNEAQ (reference sequence). Trimming removed 1 base from V and 8 bases from J, with 8 bases in between. The CDR3 nucleotides read TGTGCCAGCAGCTTAGAATATTCGGGGGAGCTGTTTTTT. The encoded protein is CASSLEYSGELFF.

The J gene is TRBJ1-1, the V gene TRBV30, with D possibly TRBD1 on 6 matching bases. This CDR3 is 13 amino acids long. Germline values: CDR1 GTSNPN, CDR2 SVGIG (reference sequence). V was shortened by 2 bases and J by 4 bases, with 11 bases between the two germline ends. CDR3 sequence reads: CAWSRGQPTEAFF. CDR3 bases: TGTGCCTGGAGTAGAGGACAGCCCACTGAAGCTTTCTTT.

The V and J genes are TRBV5-5 and TRBJ1-5; D remains unclear. CDR1 SGHKS and CDR2 YYEKEE come from the germline V gene (reference sequence). Deletions cut 4 bases from V and 2 bases from J, with 13 bases between. CDR3 length: 15 residues. The CDR3 DNA reads as TGTGCCAGCAGCGTACAGTCCTTTGGCAATCAGCCCCAGCATTTT. It yields the protein CASSVQSFGNQPQHF.

This clone was observed once. The gene calls are TRBV2 and TRBJ2-1; TRBD2 matches at 10 bases. Trimming took 2 bases from V and 6 from J; bases not matched to a gene: 16. CDR1 and CDR2 from the germline V gene are SNHLY and FYNNEI. The CDR3 is made up of 19 amino acids. CDR3 sequence (DNA): TGTGCCAGCAGTGAACATGGGATGAGGAGTAGCGGGGGGCGCAATGAGCAGTTCTTC. Its translation is CASSEHGMRSSGGRNEQFF.

This clone was seen just once. The J gene is TRBJ2-1, the V gene TRBV9; 9 nucleotides match TRBD2. The CDR3 sequence is 16 residues long. The J segment lost 9 bases and the V segment lost 0 bases, leaving 10 bases of the junction unmatched. Germline CDR1 is SGDLS and CDR2 is YYNGEE. CDR3 sequence (DNA): TGTGCCAGCAGCGTAGATAGGGCGGGAGGGCCCTCTGAGCAGTTCTTC. Translating gives CASSVDRAGGPSEQFF.

This chain uses TRBV29-1 with TRBJ2-5, with 7 bases fitting TRBD2. With V trimmed by 7 bases and J by 4 bases, 3 bases remained unmatched. Germline-derived CDR1 and CDR2 are SQVTM and ANQGSEA. CDR3 length: 11 residues. The CDR3 loop is CSASGGETQYF. In nucleotides, the CDR3 is TGCAGCGCCTCGGGGGGAGAGACCCAGTACTTC.

The rearrangement links TRBV6-2 or TRBV6-3 to TRBJ1-1; D possibly corresponds to TRBD1 (5 bases). The length of the CDR3 is 13 residues. Germline V gives CDR1 MNHEY, CDR2 SVGEGT. V gave up 2 bases and J gave up 5 bases, with 9 bases separating them. The CDR3 protein is CASSYIGVTEAFF. CDR3 nucleotide sequence: TGTGCCAGCAGTTACATAGGGGTTACTGAAGCTTTCTTT.

This clone was observed a handful of times. The chain has TRBV19 and TRBJ1-2, with a weak D call TRBD1 (6 bases). Germline V gives CDR1 LNHDA, CDR2 SQIVND (reference sequence). Trimming left V 7 bases short and J 7 bases short, with 19 bases between. This CDR3 contains 14 residues. For the CDR3, the DNA is TGTGCCAGTAAAAGTAAACGGGGGGCGATTGGCTACACCTTC. Protein: CASKSKRGAIGYTF.

The chain carries TRBV18 and TRBJ2-7; 8 bases line up with TRBD2. The ends lost 3 bases at V and 2 bases at J; junction bases unmatched: 3. Germline V gene sequence: CDR1 KGHSH, CDR2 LQKENI. This CDR3 comprises 14 residues. CDR3 residues: CASSPGGGTYEQYF. In DNA, the CDR3 is TGTGCCAGCTCACCGGGCGGGGGGACCTACGAGCAGTACTTC.

V usage is TRBV3-1 (or the pseudogene TRBV3-2) and J usage is TRBJ1-4; D not resolved. Trimming stripped 0 bases from V and 3 bases from J, with 8 bases between. This CDR3 has 15 residues. In germline, CDR1 is LGHDT, CDR2 YNNKEL (reference sequence). Here the CDR3 reads CASSQDLAANEKLFF. The DNA of the CDR3 is TGTGCCAGCAGCCAAGATCTCGCGGCTAATGAAAAACTGTTTTTT.

The rearrangement links TRBV7-8 to TRBJ1-1, with D possibly being TRBD1 (6 bases). This CDR3 is built from 14 residues. CDR1 and CDR2 from the germline V gene are SGHVS and FQNEAQ. The V gene lost 7 bases and the J gene lost 0 bases, with 12 bases spanning the gap. CDR3 amino acids: CASTRQEMNTEAFF. CDR3 in DNA: TGTGCCAGCACCCGACAGGAAATGAACACTGAAGCTTTCTTT.

This clone was seen just once. The chain couples TRBV7-3 to TRBJ2-5, with 9 bases aligning to TRBD2. CDR3 length: 15 residues. Germline-derived CDR1 and CDR2 are SGHTA and FQGTGA. J lost 5 bases, V lost 2 bases, and 6 bases had no gene match. Written as DNA, the CDR3 is TGTGCCAGCAGCTTAGTAGCGGGAGTGCGGGAGACCCAGTACTTC. Amino acid sequence: CASSLVAGVRETQYF.

This chain connects TRBV28 to TRBJ1-1; D might be TRBD1 (5 bases). CDR3 length equals 15 residues. CDR1 and CDR2 (germline): MDHEN, SYDVKM. The V and J ends lost 8 bases and 1 base respectively, with 17 bases between them. Here the CDR3 DNA reads TGTGCCAGCCCACCTTCGGGAGGGGCGAACACTGAAGCTTTCTTT. Residues: CASPPSGGANTEAFF. Together with reference TRBV28 and TRBJ1-1, the CDR3 gives the full variable domain: DVKVTQSSRYLVKRTGEKVFLECVQDMDHENMFWYRQDPGLGLRLIYFSYDVKMKEKGDIPEGYSVSREKKERFSLILESASTNQTSMYLCASPPSGGANTEAFFGQGTRLTVV.

The J gene is TRBJ2-3, the V gene TRBV5-4, with 11 bases matching TRBD2. CDR1 and CDR2 (germline): SGHNT, YYREEE (reference sequence). V gave up 3 bases and J gave up 6 bases; unmatched junction bases: 15. The CDR3 length is 18 residues. DNA of the CDR3: TGTGCCAGCAGCTCGACACACCAACTAGCGGGGGCCCCTGATACGCAGTATTTT. Protein sequence: CASSSTHQLAGAPDTQYF.

This clone came up a few times. V and J are TRBV30 and TRBJ2-2, with 10 positions matching TRBD1. Germline assignment: CDR1 GTSNPN and CDR2 SVGIG (reference sequence). CDR3 length equals 12 residues. V shed 5 bases, J shed 7 bases, and the junction held 1 base outside the gene matches. The CDR3 DNA reads TGTGCCTGGCGGACAGGGGGCGGGGAGCTGTTTTTT. This encodes CAWRTGGGELFF.

V is TRBV7-9 and J is TRBJ2-5; 9 bases align to TRBD1. Unmatched junction bases numbered 1, after V lost 1 base and J lost 4 bases. CDR3 length: 14 residues. CDR1 and CDR2 from the germline V gene are SEHNR and FQNEAQ (reference sequence). The CDR3 loop is CASSLVGQGETQYF. CDR3 bases: TGTGCCAGCAGCTTAGTGGGACAGGGAGAGACCCAGTACTTC.

The chain couples TRBV2 to TRBJ1-2; TRBD1 matches 7 bases. The CDR3 is 14 residues long. The ends lost 6 bases at V and 4 bases at J; junction bases unmatched: 8. Germline V gene sequence: CDR1 SNHLY, CDR2 FYNNEI. The CDR3, as DNA: TGTGCCAGCAGCGGGGGCAGGGGGGTCTATGGCTACACCTTC. Its translation: CASSGGRGVYGYTF. Together with reference TRBV2 and TRBJ1-2, the CDR3 gives the full variable domain: EPEVTQTPSHQVTQMGQEVILRCVPISNHLYFYWYRQILGQKVEFLVSFYNNEISEKSEIFDDQFSVERPDGSNFTLKIRSTKLEDSAMYFCASSGGRGVYGYTFGSGTRLTVV.

The chain employs TRBV27 and TRBJ2-7; tentative D call: TRBD1 (5 bases). V lost 5 bases and J 4 bases, leaving 12 bases between the germline ends. Germline-derived CDR1 and CDR2 are MNHEY and SMNVEV (reference sequence). CDR3 size: 13 residues. The CDR3 here is CASSMDTRYEQYF. The CDR3 bases are TGTGCCAGCAGTATGGACACGCGGTACGAGCAGTACTTC.

This chain joins TRBV3-1 (or the pseudogene TRBV3-2) and TRBJ1-6; TRBD1 agrees at 9 bases. CDR1 is LGHDT, CDR2 YNNKEL, per germline (reference sequence). The junction had 4 bases not matched to a gene; V was cut back by 7 bases and J by 6 bases. The CDR3 loop spans 14 amino acids. For the CDR3, the DNA is TGTGCCAGCACAAAACAGGGGGCTAATTCACCCCTCCACTTT. Its translation is CASTKQGANSPLHF.

This clone was counted a single time. The V gene is TRBV2, the J gene TRBJ1-3; D might be TRBD1 (6 bases). The germline V gene encodes CDR1 SNHLY and CDR2 FYNNEI. The CDR3 loop spans 15 amino acids. V lost 2 bases and J lost 2, with 10 bases in between. The CDR3 reads CASSEQGYAGNTIYF. The CDR3 DNA sequence: TGTGCCAGCAGTGAACAGGGGTACGCTGGAAACACCATATATTTT.

The V gene is TRBV9, the J gene TRBJ2-7; D not resolved. The CDR3 length is 14 residues. From germline, CDR1 is SGDLS and CDR2 YYNGEE. The V and J ends lost 2 bases and 6 bases respectively, with 15 bases between them. The CDR3 region is CASSVVPDGIEQYF. CDR3 DNA sequence: TGTGCCAGCAGCGTCGTCCCAGATGGTATCGAGCAGTACTTC.

The J gene is TRBJ2-3, the V gene TRBV5-1; TRBD1 aligns across 9 bases. CDR1 and CDR2 from the germline V gene are SGHRS and YFSETQ. The CDR3 extends over 15 amino acids. V lost 5 bases, J lost 2 bases, and 6 bases stayed unmatched. The CDR3 is CASSKGTGITDTQYF. CDR3 sequence (DNA): TGCGCCAGCAGTAAGGGGACAGGGATCACAGATACGCAGTATTTT.

The CDR3 DNA follows: TGTGCCAGCAGCTTAACGGGAGAGGGCGATACGCAGTATTTT. Translation gives CASSLTGEGDTQYF. The chain employs TRBV7-3 and TRBJ2-3; D perhaps matches TRBD2 (5 bases). Trimming removed 0 bases from V and 6 bases from J, with 10 bases in between. The CDR3 is made up of 14 amino acids. Germline assignment: CDR1 SGHTA and CDR2 FQGTGA.

The J gene is TRBJ1-5, the V gene TRBV7-2, with TRBD1 matching over 9 bases. Germline CDR1 is SGHTA and CDR2 is FQGNSA. V lost 1 base to trimming and J lost 2 bases; unmatched junction nucleotides: 6. The CDR3 consists of 17 residues. CDR3 bases: TGTGCCAGCAGCTTAGAACAGGGGGCGGTTGGCAATCAGCCCCAGCATTTT. Its protein product is CASSLEQGAVGNQPQHF.

This rearrangement joins TRBV2 to TRBJ1-5; no clear D gene. Germline V gene sequence: CDR1 SNHLY, CDR2 FYNNEI. Trimming cost V 6 bases and J 0 bases, with 12 bases left between them. The length of the CDR3 is 15 residues. As DNA, the CDR3 is TGTGCCAGCAGCGATGGACTTTATAGCAATCAGCCCCAGCATTTT. The encoded protein is CASSDGLYSNQPQHF.

The V gene is TRBV3-1 (or the pseudogene TRBV3-2), the J gene TRBJ1-3; D unclear. The V end lost 5 bases, the J end lost 4 bases, and 9 bases lay between the germline ends. Germline-derived CDR1 and CDR2 are LGHDT and YNNKEL (reference sequence). The CDR3 consists of 13 residues. DNA of the CDR3: TGTGCCAGCAGCTATAGGGAGGGAAACACCATATATTTT. Encoded protein: CASSYREGNTIYF.

The chain is built from TRBV5-1 and TRBJ2-2; D remains ambiguous. Trimming removed 2 bases at V and 6 bases at J, with 14 bases between. Germline lookup yields CDR1 SGHRS and CDR2 YFSETQ. The CDR3 spans 15 residues. CDR3 sequence: CASSFSSGQPGELFF. In DNA form, the CDR3 reads TGCGCCAGCAGCTTTTCTTCAGGTCAGCCCGGGGAGCTGTTTTTT.

The chain carries TRBV11-3 and TRBJ2-5, with a weak D call TRBD1 (8 bases). V was trimmed by 5 bases and J by 7 bases, leaving 17 bases between them. Germline V lookup: CDR1 SGHNT, CDR2 YENEEA. The CDR3 sequence is 14 residues long. The CDR3 nucleotides are TGTGCCAGCAGCGACACAGGGGGGAGGGGGACCCAGTACTTC. Encoded protein: CASSDTGGRGTQYF.